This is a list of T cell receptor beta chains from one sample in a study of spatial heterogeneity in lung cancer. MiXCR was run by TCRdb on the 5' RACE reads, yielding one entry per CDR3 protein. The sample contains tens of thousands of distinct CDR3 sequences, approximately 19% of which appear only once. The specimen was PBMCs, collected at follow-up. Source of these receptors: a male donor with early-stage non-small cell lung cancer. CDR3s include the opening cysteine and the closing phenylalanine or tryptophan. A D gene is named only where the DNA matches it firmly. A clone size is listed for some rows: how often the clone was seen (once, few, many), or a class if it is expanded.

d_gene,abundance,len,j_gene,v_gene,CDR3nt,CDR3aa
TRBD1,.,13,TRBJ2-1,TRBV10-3,TGTGCCATCAGCAGGGACAGCTACAATGAGCAGTTCTTC,CAISRDSYNEQFF
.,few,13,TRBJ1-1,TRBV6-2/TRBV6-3,TGTGCCAGCAGAGACACGATGAACACTGAAGCTTTCTTT,CASRDTMNTEAFF
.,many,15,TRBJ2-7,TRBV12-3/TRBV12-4,TGTGCCAGCAGTCCCCCCCGGGAGTTGGGTTACGAGCAGTACTTC,CASSPPRELGYEQYF
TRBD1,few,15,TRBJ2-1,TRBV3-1,TGTGCCAGCAGCCTTGACAGGGGGCGGTATAATGAGCAGTTCTTC,CASSLDRGRYNEQFF
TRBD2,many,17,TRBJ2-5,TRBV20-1,TGCAGTGCTAGGAGACCCGGACTAGCGGGAGGTTTAGAGACCCAGTACTTC,CSARRPGLAGGLETQYF
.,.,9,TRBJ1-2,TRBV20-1,TGCAGTGCTAGAGCAGGTCAGAACTTC,CSARAGQNF
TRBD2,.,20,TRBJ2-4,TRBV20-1,TGCAGTGCTAGAGATGACCTGAGTAGCGGGTCAAATCTAGCCAAAAACATTCAGTACTTC,CSARDDLSSGSNLAKNIQYF
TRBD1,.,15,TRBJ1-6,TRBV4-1,TGCGCCAGCAGCCAGCAGACAGGGCCCAATTCACCCCTCCACTTT,CASSQQTGPNSPLHF
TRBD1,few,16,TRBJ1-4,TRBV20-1,TGCAGTGCTAAGGGGGACAGGGGAGGAACTAATGAAAAACTGTTTTTT,CSAKGDRGGTNEKLFF
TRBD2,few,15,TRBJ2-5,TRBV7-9,TGTGCCAGCAGCTTAGGAGGGGGACTAGCCGGGACCCAGTACTTC,CASSLGGGLAGTQYF
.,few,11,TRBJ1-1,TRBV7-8,TGTGCCAGCAGCTTAGGAGGTAGCGCTTTCTTT,CASSLGGSAFF
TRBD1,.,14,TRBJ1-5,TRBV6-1,TGTGCCAGCAGCCTACAGGGGAAGGGGCAGCCCCAGCATTTT,CASSLQGKGQPQHF
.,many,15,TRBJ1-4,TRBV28,TGTGCCAGCAGTTTGGACGGAACAACTAATGAAAAACTGTTTTTT,CASSLDGTTNEKLFF
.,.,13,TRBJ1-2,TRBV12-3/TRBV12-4,TGTGCCAGCAGCAGAACAGGGTTGTATGGCTACACCTTC,CASSRTGLYGYTF
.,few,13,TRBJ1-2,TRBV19,TGTGCCAGTAGTATAGAGGCCTACTATGGCTACACCTTC,CASSIEAYYGYTF
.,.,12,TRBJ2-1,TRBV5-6,TGTGCCAGCAGCCGACCCCGGGAAGGGCAGTTCTTC,CASSRPREGQFF
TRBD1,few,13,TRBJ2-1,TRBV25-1,TGTGCCAGCAGACGGACAGGGGCCAATGAGCAGTTCTTC,CASRRTGANEQFF
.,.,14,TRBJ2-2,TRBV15,TGTGCCACCAGCAGAGGTCCGAATACCGGGGAGCTGTTTTTT,CATSRGPNTGELFF
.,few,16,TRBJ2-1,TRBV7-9,TGTGCCAGCAGCCAAGACGGACATCTTTTCGGGTTGTCGCAGTTCTTC,CASSQDGHLFGLSQFF
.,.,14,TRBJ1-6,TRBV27,TGTGCCAGCTGCGCCCTACCGGATAATTCACCCCTCCACTTT,CASCALPDNSPLHF
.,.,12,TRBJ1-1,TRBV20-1,TGCAGTGCTAATGACAGGAACACTGAAGCTTTCTTT,CSANDRNTEAFF
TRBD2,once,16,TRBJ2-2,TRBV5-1,TGCGCCAGCAGCTCCGGACTAGTTGGCGGCACCGGGGAGCTGTTTTTT,CASSSGLVGGTGELFF
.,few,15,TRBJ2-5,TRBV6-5,TGTGCCAGCAGTTACTCGCGGGCAGGGAAAGAGACCCAGTACTTC,CASSYSRAGKETQYF
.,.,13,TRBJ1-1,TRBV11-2,TGTGCCAGCAGCCGGACAGCGAACACTGAAGCTTTCTTT,CASSRTANTEAFF
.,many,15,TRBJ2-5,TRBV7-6,TGTGCCAGCAGCCTCGGGAGCGCCATTCAAGAGACCCAGTACTTC,CASSLGSAIQETQYF
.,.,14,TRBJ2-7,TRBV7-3,TGTGCCAGCAGCTTAAGCGGCGCGCGGAACGAGCAGTACTTC,CASSLSGARNEQYF
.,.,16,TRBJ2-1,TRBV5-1,TGCGCCAGCAGCTTCCTACGGGCTAATCCCTACAATGAGCAGTTCTTC,CASSFLRANPYNEQFF
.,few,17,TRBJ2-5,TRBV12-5,TGTGCTAGTGGTTTGGTCATCCCACCGGTTGGGGGAGAGACCCAGTACTTC,CASGLVIPPVGGETQYF
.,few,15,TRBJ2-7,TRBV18,TGTGCCAGCTCCGCCAAGCGAGGGGTCTCCTACGAGCAGTACTTC,CASSAKRGVSYEQYF
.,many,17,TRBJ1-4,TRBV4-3,TGCGCCAGCAGCCAAGGTGATTGGGGCGCAGCTAATGAAAAACTGTTTTTT,CASSQGDWGAANEKLFF
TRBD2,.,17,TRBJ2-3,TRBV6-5,TGTGCCAGCAGTTACTCGAACCTAGCGGGGTCAACAGATACGCAGTATTTT,CASSYSNLAGSTDTQYF
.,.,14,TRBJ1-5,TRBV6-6,TGTGCCAGCAGTTACGAAGGGGGATCTGGGCCCCAGCATTTT,CASSYEGGSGPQHF
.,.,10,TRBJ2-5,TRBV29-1,TGCAGCGTCTCAGAAGAGACCCAGTACTTC,CSVSEETQYF
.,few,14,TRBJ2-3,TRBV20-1,TGCAGTGCTAGAGGTGGGGGGCAGGCAGATACGCAGTATTTT,CSARGGGQADTQYF
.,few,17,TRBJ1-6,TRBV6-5,TGTGCCAGCAGCCAGTTTGGAACCCGGAGTTCTAATTCACCCCTCCACTTT,CASSQFGTRSSNSPLHF
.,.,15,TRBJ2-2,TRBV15,TGTGCCACCAGCAGCGGACGAGCGAACACCGGGGAGCTGTTTTTT,CATSSGRANTGELFF
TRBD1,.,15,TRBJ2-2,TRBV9,TGTGCCAGCAGCGCGGACAGGGTCGACACCGGGGAGCTGTTTTTT,CASSADRVDTGELFF
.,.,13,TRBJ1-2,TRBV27,TGTGCCAGCAGTTACGGTCGGGGTTGGGGCTACACCTTC,CASSYGRGWGYTF
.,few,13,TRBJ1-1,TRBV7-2,TGTGCCAGCAGCCTCTACAGGTACACTGAAGCTTTCTTT,CASSLYRYTEAFF
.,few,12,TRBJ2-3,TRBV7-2,TGTGCCAGCAGCCAACCAACAGATACGCAGTATTTT,CASSQPTDTQYF
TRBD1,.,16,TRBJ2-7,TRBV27,TGTGCCAGCAGTTTGACAGGGGACACTACCGCTTACGAGCAGTACTTC,CASSLTGDTTAYEQYF
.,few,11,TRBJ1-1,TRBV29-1,TGCATCTATACAGTGAACACTGAAGCTTTCTTT,CIYTVNTEAFF
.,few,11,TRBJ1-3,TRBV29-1,TGCAGCGTTGACTCTGGAAACACCATATATTTT,CSVDSGNTIYF
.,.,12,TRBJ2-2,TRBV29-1,TGCAGCGTACTCGACACCGGCGGGGAGCTGTTTTTT,CSVLDTGGELFF
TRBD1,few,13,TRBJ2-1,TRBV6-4,TGTGCCAGCAGTGCGCTACAGGGGAATGAGCAGTTCTTC,CASSALQGNEQFF
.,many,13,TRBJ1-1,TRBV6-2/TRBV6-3,TGTGCCAGCAGCCCGACGAGGAACACTGAAGCTTTCTTT,CASSPTRNTEAFF
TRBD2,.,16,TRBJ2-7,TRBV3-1,TGTGCCAGCAGCCAAGAAACAACTAGCGGTTTCAACGAGCAGTACTTC,CASSQETTSGFNEQYF
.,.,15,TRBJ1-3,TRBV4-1,TGCGCCAGCAGCCAAGATGGGAATACCCGAAACACCATATATTTT,CASSQDGNTRNTIYF
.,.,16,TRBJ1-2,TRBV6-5,TGTGCCAGCAGTTACTCTATCCGGGCACAGGCTCAAGGCTACACCTTC,CASSYSIRAQAQGYTF
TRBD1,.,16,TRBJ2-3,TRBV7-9,TGTGCCAGCAGCTCGGACAGGCGACTGAGCACAGATACGCAGTATTTT,CASSSDRRLSTDTQYF
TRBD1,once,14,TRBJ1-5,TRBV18,TGTGCCAGCTCACCCGAACAGGGGGGGCAGCCCCAGCATTTT,CASSPEQGGQPQHF
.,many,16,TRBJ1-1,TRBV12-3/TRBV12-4,TGTGCCAGCAGTTTATATATTAATCTAGACCGAATGAAAGCTTTCTTT,CASSLYINLDRMKAFF